Below are 27 T cell receptor beta chains sequenced from a single sample in a study of T cell repertoires in cytomegalovirus infection. MiXCR was run by TCRdb on the reads, yielding one entry per CDR3 protein. The data contain about 360,000 distinct CDR3 sequences, just under 35% of them seen just once; the ten biggest clones take up approximately 13%. Antigen specificity for these receptors is unknown. This sample comprised cultured PBMCs, obtained from culture after CMV antigen stimulation. All receptors come from a human donor in good health (CMV status not recorded). Some clones in this sample may be carry-over from other donors' samples.

This clonotype was recorded at least ten times. The chain couples TRBV7-6 to TRBJ1-1, with D maybe TRBD1 (5 bases). Trimming shortened V by 4 bases and J by 3 bases, and 9 bases separated the two germline ends. In germline, CDR1 is SGHVS, CDR2 FNYEAQ. The CDR3 extends over 13 amino acids. This CDR3 is CASSYLGHTEAFF. In DNA, the CDR3 is TGTGCCAGCAGCTACCTGGGGCACACTGAAGCTTTCTTT. The variable domain in full, completed from reference TRBV7-6 and TRBJ1-1, reads GAGVSQSPRYKVTKRGQDVALRCDPISGHVSLYWYRQALGQGPEFLTYFNYEAQQDKSGLPNDRFSAERPEGSISTLTIQRTEQRDSAMYRCASSYLGHTEAFFGQGTRLTVV.

The gene calls are TRBV11-2 and TRBJ2-1, with 10 positions matching TRBD2. V was clipped by 5 bases and J by 3 bases; unmatched bases: 4. The germline CDR1 and CDR2 sequences are SGHAT and FQNNGV. The CDR3 sequence is 15 residues long. In DNA, the CDR3 is TGTGCCAGCAGCGCCCTAGCGGGAGTCTACAATGAGCAGTTCTTC. Its protein product is CASSALAGVYNEQFF.

This clonotype was detected a few times. CDR3 loop: CAIRPGLAGLNNEQFF. Here the CDR3 DNA reads TGTGCCATCAGGCCGGGACTAGCGGGTCTTAACAATGAGCAGTTCTTC. The J gene is TRBJ2-1, the V gene TRBV10-3, with 12 positions matching TRBD2. Looked up from germline, CDR1 is ENHRY and CDR2 is SYGVKD. The V and J ends lost 6 bases and 5 bases, in that order; junction bases with no gene match: 8. This CDR3 comprises 16 residues.

The table lists this clonotype with a few counts. V and J are TRBV7-2 and TRBJ2-3; D perhaps matches TRBD2 (6 bases). This CDR3 has 17 residues. V gave up 1 base and J gave up 3 bases, with 17 bases separating them. Per the germline V gene, CDR1 is SGHTA and CDR2 is FQGNSA. The CDR3 region has the DNA TGTGCCAGCAGCTTAGAGGTGTGGAGGGCCGCAACAGATACGCAGTATTTT. Protein sequence: CASSLEVWRAATDTQYF.

The chain joins TRBV7-2 to TRBJ2-1; 7 nucleotides align to TRBD2. Germline loops: CDR1 SGHTA, CDR2 FQGNSA. V was clipped by 0 bases and J by 0 bases; unmatched bases: 8. CDR3 length: 18 amino acids. This CDR3 reads CASSLAVGRESSYNEQFF. CDR3 DNA: TGTGCCAGCAGCTTAGCCGTTGGGAGGGAGAGCTCCTACAATGAGCAGTTCTTC.

The chain links TRBV4-1 to TRBJ2-2, with D unresolved. The germline gives CDR1 MGHRA, CDR2 YSYEKL. V lost 0 bases and J 3 bases, leaving 8 bases between the germline ends. The CDR3 is made up of 15 amino acids. The CDR3 sequence is CASSQESGYTGELFF. CDR3 in DNA: TGCGCCAGCAGCCAAGAATCCGGGTACACCGGGGAGCTGTTTTTT.

V usage is TRBV11-2 and J usage is TRBJ2-1; 9 nucleotides line up with TRBD1. Trimming cost V 5 bases and J 6 bases; bases outside gene matches: 8. CDR1 SGHAT and CDR2 FQNNGV come from the germline V gene. The CDR3 length is 15 residues. The DNA for the CDR3 is TGTGCCAGCAGCCTAGGGGACAGGGTCCTCAATGAGCAGTTCTTC. It is translated as CASSLGDRVLNEQFF.

This sequence joins TRBV27 and TRBJ2-5, with a weak D call TRBD1 (6 bases). Trimming removed 8 bases from V and 1 base from J, with 8 bases in between. Germline CDR1 is MNHEY and CDR2 is SMNVEV (reference sequence). The CDR3 runs 12 residues. The CDR3 loop reads CASQGTQETQYF. The CDR3 DNA is TGTGCCAGCCAGGGGACCCAAGAGACCCAGTACTTC.

V usage is TRBV5-1 and J usage is TRBJ2-7, with D tentatively TRBD2 (6 bases). This CDR3 spans 14 amino acids. Germline CDR1 SGHRS, CDR2 YFSETQ. V gave up 2 bases and J gave up 12 bases, with 21 bases separating them. Written as DNA, the CDR3 is TGCGCCAGCAGCTTCGGGACTGAACTTATGGAGGCGTACTTC. Protein sequence: CASSFGTELMEAYF.

This clonotype has just a few counts. The rearrangement uses TRBV7-6 and TRBJ2-1; 11 nucleotides align to TRBD2. The CDR3 spans 13 residues. The germline gives CDR1 SGHVS, CDR2 FNYEAQ. The V and J ends lost 10 bases and 7 bases, in that order; junction bases with no gene match: 6. The CDR3 nucleotides are TGTGCCACTAAGGGACTAGCGGAAAATGAGCAGTTCTTC. Protein: CATKGLAENEQFF.

This clonotype was picked up a small number of times. This chain uses TRBV12-5 with TRBJ1-1, with unresolved D. There are 14 residues in the CDR3. The V end lost 1 base, the J end lost 1 base, and 7 bases lay between the germline ends. The germline CDR1 and CDR2 sequences are LGHNT and FRNRAP. CDR3 sequence: CASGLAAPNTEAFF. CDR3 bases: TGTGCTAGTGGTTTGGCGGCGCCGAACACTGAAGCTTTCTTT.

This clonotype showed up just a few times. The rearrangement joins TRBV25-1 to TRBJ1-6; no clear D gene. Germline values: CDR1 MGHDK, CDR2 SYGVNS. Between the trimmed V and J ends, which lost 3 bases and 0 bases, there was a span of 3 bases. The CDR3 is 14 residues long. This CDR3 is CASSDSSYNSPLHF. The DNA for the CDR3 is TGTGCCAGCAGTGACAGCTCCTATAATTCACCCCTCCACTTT. Complete variable domain (other parts from reference TRBV25-1 and TRBJ1-6): EADIYQTPRYLVIGTGKKITLECSQTMGHDKMYWYQQDPGMELHLIHYSYGVNSTEKGDLSSESTVSRIRTEHFPLTLESARPSHTSQYLCASSDSSYNSPLHFGNGTRLTVT.

This chain links TRBV24-1 with TRBJ1-2; D not resolved. Germline-derived CDR1 and CDR2 are KGHDR and SFDVKD. This CDR3 is 12 amino acids long. The V end was cut by 5 bases, the J end by 8 bases, with 11 bases between. CDR3 DNA sequence: TGTGCCACCAGTGGAGAGAAAGGAGGCTACACCTTC. Amino acid sequence: CATSGEKGGYTF.

The sample holds a few counts of this clonotype. The CDR3 nucleotides are TGTGCCAGCAGTTTTTGGGGGCTGGGAGCTTTCTTT. Encoded protein: CASSFWGLGAFF. J is TRBJ1-1 and V is TRBV28, with a tentative D call TRBD1 (6 bases). Germline V gene sequence: CDR1 MDHEN, CDR2 SYDVKM. The V gene lost 3 bases and the J gene lost 10 bases, with 12 bases spanning the gap. This CDR3 has 12 residues.

This clonotype was observed a handful of times. The chain links TRBV30 to TRBJ1-6; 7 bases are a match to TRBD1. This CDR3 is built from 14 residues. V was pared by 3 bases and J by 9 bases, with 8 bases of the junction left unmatched. Germline values: CDR1 GTSNPN, CDR2 SVGIG (reference sequence). CDR3 bases: TGTGCCTGGAGCTACGCACAGGGGACTTCACCCCTCCACTTT. It specifies CAWSYAQGTSPLHF.

The chain recombines TRBV7-2 with TRBJ2-5; D may match TRBD1 or TRBD2 (6 bases each). CDR1 and CDR2 (germline): SGHTA, FQGNSA. The germline V and J ends were trimmed by 3 bases and 5 bases, with 13 bases remaining between them. There are 14 residues in the CDR3. CDR3 nucleotides: TGTGCCAGCAGCTTTCTAGCGAGGGGGGAGACCCAGTACTTC. It is translated as CASSFLARGETQYF.

V and J are TRBV6-5 and TRBJ2-7, with TRBD1 matching 7 bases. J was trimmed by 3 bases and V by 4 bases; bases with no gene match: 12. Germline V gives CDR1 MNHEY, CDR2 SVGAGI. The CDR3 totals 16 residues. CDR3 residues: CASSSYSTGRYYEQYF. DNA of the CDR3: TGTGCCAGCAGTTCCTATTCGACAGGGCGTTACTACGAGCAGTACTTC.

In this sample, this clonotype turned up many times. Here the CDR3 reads CASSLRLGDNEQFF. DNA for the CDR3: TGTGCCAGCAGCTTGCGGTTAGGTGACAATGAGCAGTTCTTC. This chain joins TRBV7-2 and TRBJ2-1; no definite D call. CDR1 and CDR2 (germline): SGHTA, FQGNSA. CDR3 length: 14 residues. V lost 3 bases, J lost 5 bases, and 11 bases lay in between.

J is TRBJ2-1 and V is TRBV30, with D hard to call. The CDR3 has 14 residues. V lost 1 base, J lost 1 base, and 8 bases lay in between. Germline CDR1 reads GTSNPN; CDR2 reads SVGIG (reference sequence). Here the CDR3 reads CAWSGMTSYNEQFF. The CDR3 DNA reads as TGTGCCTGGAGTGGAATGACGTCCTACAATGAGCAGTTCTTC. The full variable domain, rest sourced from reference TRBV30 and TRBJ2-1, is SQTIHQWPATLVQPVGSPLSLECTVEGTSNPNLYWYRQAAGRGLQLLFYSVGIGQISSEVPQNLSASRPQDRQFILSSKKLLLSDSGFYLCAWSGMTSYNEQFFGPGTRLTVL.

This clonotype turned up a few times. V gene TRBV4-3 combines with J gene TRBJ2-7; a weak D match, TRBD2 (5 bases). This CDR3 comprises 16 residues. The germline V gene has CDR1 LGHNA and CDR2 YSLEER. V was pared by 1 base and J by 4 bases, with 17 bases between. The CDR3 DNA sequence: TGCGCCAGCAGCCAAGGTGTGCTAGCAGAAACTTACGAGCAGTACGTC. Its translation: CASSQGVLAETYEQYV.

This chain's CDR3 is CATRGPSYGYTF. As DNA, the CDR3 is TGTGCCACCCGAGGTCCCTCCTATGGCTACACCTTC. The chain carries TRBV12-3 or TRBV12-4 and TRBJ1-2, with D uncertain. The CDR3 extends over 12 amino acids. Trimming shortened V by 10 bases and J by 4 bases, and 13 bases separated the two germline ends.

V is TRBV29-1 and J is TRBJ2-3, with TRBD1 identical over 8 bases. The CDR3 extends over 15 amino acids. Germline V gives CDR1 SQVTM, CDR2 ANQGSEA. J gave up 1 base and V 4 bases, and 7 bases lay outside the gene matches. The CDR3 nucleotides read TGCAGCGTTGGAGGACAGGGTGGCGGCACAGATACGCAGTATTTT. Amino acids: CSVGGQGGGTDTQYF.

The chain combines TRBV20-1 with TRBJ1-1, with no clear D. Trimming pared 5 bases from V and 5 bases from J, leaving 12 bases between. Germline V gene sequence: CDR1 DFQATT, CDR2 SNEGSKA (reference sequence). The CDR3 spans 12 residues. Written as DNA, the CDR3 is TGCAGTGCTCTATTGTTGGGAACTGAAGCTTTCTTT. Its protein is CSALLLGTEAFF.

This clonotype came up a few times. The chain has TRBV29-1 and TRBJ2-5, with D unclear. The germline V gene encodes CDR1 SQVTM and CDR2 ANQGSEA. V lost 6 bases to trimming and J lost 1 base, with 6 bases between them. The CDR3 contains 11 residues. The CDR3 DNA reads TGCAGCGTAAGGAGCCAAGAGACCCAGTACTTC. It is translated as CSVRSQETQYF.

This clonotype appeared a few times. The gene calls are TRBV7-9 and TRBJ2-5; 14 positions match TRBD2. The CDR3 contains 16 residues. J lost 4 bases, V lost 4 bases, and 5 bases had no gene match. The germline gives CDR1 SEHNR, CDR2 FQNEAQ (reference sequence). CDR3 coding DNA: TGTGCCAGCAGCTCAAGGGGACTAGCGGGAGTAGAGACCCAGTACTTC. It codes for CASSSRGLAGVETQYF. Combining the CDR3 with reference TRBV7-9 and TRBJ2-5 gives the whole variable domain DTGVSQNPRHKITKRGQNVTFRCDPISEHNRLYWYRQTLGQGPEFLTYFQNEAQLEKSRLLSDRFSAERPKGSFSTLEIQRTEQGDSAMYLCASSSRGLAGVETQYFGPGTRLLVL.

This clonotype was counted between two and nine times. This rearrangement joins TRBV7-2 to TRBJ1-2, with 10 bases matching TRBD1. The CDR3 runs 14 residues. With V trimmed by 5 bases and J by 4 bases, 4 bases remained unmatched. Germline lookup yields CDR1 SGHTA and CDR2 FQGNSA. The CDR3 sequence is CASSRQGASYGYTF. The CDR3 region has the DNA TGTGCCAGCAGCCGACAGGGGGCGAGCTATGGCTACACCTTC.

The sample holds a few counts of this clonotype. The genes are TRBV19 and TRBJ1-6, with 8 positions matching TRBD1. V lost 6 bases and J lost 15; bases outside the gene matches: 7. CDR1 and CDR2 (germline): LNHDA, SQIVND (reference sequence). The length of the CDR3 is 12 residues. CDR3 DNA: TGTGCCAGTAGCACCGGGACAGGTAGCCTCCACTTT. The encoded protein is CASSTGTGSLHF.